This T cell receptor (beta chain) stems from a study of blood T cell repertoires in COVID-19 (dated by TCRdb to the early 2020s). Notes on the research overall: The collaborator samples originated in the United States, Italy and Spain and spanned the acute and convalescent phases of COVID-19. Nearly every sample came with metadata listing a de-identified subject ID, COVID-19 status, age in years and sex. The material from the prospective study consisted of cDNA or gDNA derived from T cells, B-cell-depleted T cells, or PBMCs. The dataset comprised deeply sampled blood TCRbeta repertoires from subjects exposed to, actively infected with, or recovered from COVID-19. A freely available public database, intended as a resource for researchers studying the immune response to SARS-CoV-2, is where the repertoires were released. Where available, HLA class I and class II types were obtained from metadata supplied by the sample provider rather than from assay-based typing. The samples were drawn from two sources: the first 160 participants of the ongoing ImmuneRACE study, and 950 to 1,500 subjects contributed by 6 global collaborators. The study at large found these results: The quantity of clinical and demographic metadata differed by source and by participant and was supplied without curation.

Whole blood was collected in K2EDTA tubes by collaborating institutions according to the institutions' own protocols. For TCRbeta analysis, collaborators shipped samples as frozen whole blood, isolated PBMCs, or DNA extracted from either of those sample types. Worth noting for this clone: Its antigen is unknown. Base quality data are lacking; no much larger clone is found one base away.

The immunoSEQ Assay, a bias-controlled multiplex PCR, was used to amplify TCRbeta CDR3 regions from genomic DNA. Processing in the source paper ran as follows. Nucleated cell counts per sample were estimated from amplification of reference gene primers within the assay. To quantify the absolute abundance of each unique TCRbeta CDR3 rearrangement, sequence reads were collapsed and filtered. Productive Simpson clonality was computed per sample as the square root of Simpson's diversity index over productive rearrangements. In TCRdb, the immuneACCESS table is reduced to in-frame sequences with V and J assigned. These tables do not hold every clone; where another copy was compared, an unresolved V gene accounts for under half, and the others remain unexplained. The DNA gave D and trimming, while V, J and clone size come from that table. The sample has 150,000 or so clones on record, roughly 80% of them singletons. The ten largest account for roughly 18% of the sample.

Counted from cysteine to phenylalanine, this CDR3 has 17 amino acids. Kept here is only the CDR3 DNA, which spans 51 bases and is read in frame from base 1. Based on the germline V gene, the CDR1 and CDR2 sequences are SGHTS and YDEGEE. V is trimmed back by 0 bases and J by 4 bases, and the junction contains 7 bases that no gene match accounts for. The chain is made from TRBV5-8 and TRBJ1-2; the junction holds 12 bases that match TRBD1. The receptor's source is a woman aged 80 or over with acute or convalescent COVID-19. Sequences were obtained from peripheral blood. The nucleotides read TGTGCCAGCAGCTTGGCCGGGACAGGGGGCGGGGGCTATGGCTACACCTTC. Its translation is CASSLAGTGGGGYGYTF.